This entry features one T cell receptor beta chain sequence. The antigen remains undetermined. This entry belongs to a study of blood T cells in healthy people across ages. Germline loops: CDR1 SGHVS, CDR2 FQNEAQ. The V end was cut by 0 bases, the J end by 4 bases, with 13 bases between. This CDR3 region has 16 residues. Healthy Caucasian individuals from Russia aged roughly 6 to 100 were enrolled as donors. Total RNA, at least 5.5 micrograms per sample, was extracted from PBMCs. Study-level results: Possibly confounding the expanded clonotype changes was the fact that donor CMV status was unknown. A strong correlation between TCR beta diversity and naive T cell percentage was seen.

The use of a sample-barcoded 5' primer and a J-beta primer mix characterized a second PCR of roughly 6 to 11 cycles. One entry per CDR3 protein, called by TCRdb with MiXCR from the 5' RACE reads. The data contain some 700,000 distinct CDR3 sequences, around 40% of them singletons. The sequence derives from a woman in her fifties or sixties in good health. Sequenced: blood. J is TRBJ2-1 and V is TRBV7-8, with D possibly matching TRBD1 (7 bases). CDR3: CASSLAQGEVYNEQFF. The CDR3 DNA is TGTGCCAGCAGCTTAGCGCAGGGGGAGGTTTACAATGAGCAGTTCTTC.